This TCR beta chain is drawn from a study of blood T cell repertoires in COVID-19 (dated by TCRdb to about 2020). For the study in its entirety: The collaborator samples originated in the United States, Italy and Spain and spanned the acute and convalescent phases of COVID-19. The prospective study material was composed of cDNA or gDNA derived from T cells, B-cell-depleted T cells, or PBMCs. The dataset comprised deeply sampled blood TCRbeta repertoires from subjects exposed to, actively infected with, or recovered from COVID-19. The repertoires were released in a freely available public database intended as a resource for research on the immune response to SARS-CoV-2. Samples came from the ongoing ImmuneRACE study (first 160 participants) plus 1,254 subjects from 6 global collaborators. The sample metadata nearly always contained a de-identified subject ID, COVID-19 status, age in years and sex. HLA class I and class II types, where available, came from metadata supplied by the sample provider rather than from assay-based typing. Findings and caveats that apply to the study as a whole: The amount of clinical and demographic metadata varied by source and participant and was provided uncurated.

Spanning cysteine to phenylalanine, the CDR3 consists of 11 amino acids. Here the CDR3 DNA is all that survives: 33 bases in frame from base 1. V is reduced by 6 bases and J by 3 bases, leaving a spacing of 6 bases between them. TCRbeta CDR3 regions were amplified from genomic DNA using the immunoSEQ Assay, a bias-controlled multiplex PCR. In the authors' own workflow: The number of nucleated cells in each sample was estimated by amplification of reference gene primers within the assay. Sequence reads were collapsed and filtered to measure the absolute abundance of every unique TCRbeta CDR3 rearrangement. Productive Simpson clonality was computed per sample as the square root of Simpson's diversity index over productive rearrangements. Entries here come from immuneACCESS through TCRdb and include only in-frame sequences with V and J called. Some clones fail to appear in such tables; in the studies checked, an unresolved V gene covers under half of the shortfall, and the cause of the remainder is unknown. V, J and clone size reflect that table, while D and trimming were determined from the DNA. The sample table contains a few hundred thousand clones; only one count was recorded for about 81% of them. Around 9.2% of the sample goes to the ten largest clones.

Participants in the prospective study were enrolled through a virtual design, were aged roughly 18 to 100 years, and lived in approximately 25 United States geographic areas. To assign participants to cohorts, the prospective study relied on clinical history that participants themselves reported in a screening survey and a study questionnaire. For ImmuneRACE Cohort 3, a participant was defined as recovered based on two consecutive negative NP/OP PCR tests, clearance by a healthcare professional, or resolution of symptoms. Each participant in the prospective study had whole blood, serum and a nasopharyngeal or oropharyngeal swab collected by mobile phlebotomists. Additional blood draws and questionnaires over an approximately two-month period could optionally be provided by prospective study participants. Blood samples from the prospective study were shipped frozen or at room temperature prior to DNA extraction.

Concerning this clone itself: Its antigen has not been determined. There are no base qualities to consult, and no much larger clone falls within one base.

Sequencing was done on a sample of PBMCs or T cells enriched from blood (not recorded which). This chain is built from TRBV12-3 or TRBV12-4 and TRBJ2-7, with no reliable assignment of the D segment. The clonotype comes from a man between 40 and 49 years old who had recovered from COVID-19. The CDR3 region: CASSYNYEQYF. The DNA is as follows: TGTGCCAGCAGCTATAACTACGAGCAGTACTTC.